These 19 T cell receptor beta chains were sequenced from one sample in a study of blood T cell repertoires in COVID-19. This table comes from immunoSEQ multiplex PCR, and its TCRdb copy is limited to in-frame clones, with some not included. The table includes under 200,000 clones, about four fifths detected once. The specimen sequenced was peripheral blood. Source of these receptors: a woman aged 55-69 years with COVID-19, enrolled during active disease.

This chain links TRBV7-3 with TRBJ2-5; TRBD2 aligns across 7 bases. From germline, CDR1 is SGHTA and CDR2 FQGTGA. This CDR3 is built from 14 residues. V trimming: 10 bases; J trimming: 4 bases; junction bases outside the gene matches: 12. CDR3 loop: CATHLWCGGETQYF. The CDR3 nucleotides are TGTGCCACTCACCTTTGGTGCGGGGGAGAGACCCAGTACTTC.

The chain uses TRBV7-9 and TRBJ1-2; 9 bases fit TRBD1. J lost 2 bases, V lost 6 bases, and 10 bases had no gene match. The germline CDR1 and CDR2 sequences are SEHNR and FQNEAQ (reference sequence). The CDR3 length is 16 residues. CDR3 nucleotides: TGTGCCAGCAGAAGGACAGGGGCGCAAGCGAACTATGGCTACACCTTC. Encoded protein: CASRRTGAQANYGYTF.

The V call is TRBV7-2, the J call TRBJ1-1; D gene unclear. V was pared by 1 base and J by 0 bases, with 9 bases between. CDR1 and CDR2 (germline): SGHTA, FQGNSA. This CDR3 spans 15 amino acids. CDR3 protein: CASSLGGELNTEAFF. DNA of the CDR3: TGTGCCAGCAGCTTAGGCGGAGAATTGAACACTGAAGCTTTCTTT.

The CDR3 DNA reads as TGTGCCAGCACCCTAGCGGGGGGTAAGAATGAGCAGTTCTTC. Residues: CASTLAGGKNEQFF. The chain is built from TRBV9 and TRBJ2-1, with 11 positions matching TRBD2. The CDR3 length is 14 residues. Unmatched junction bases numbered 6, after V lost 6 bases and J lost 7 bases. In germline, CDR1 is SGDLS, CDR2 YYNGEE.

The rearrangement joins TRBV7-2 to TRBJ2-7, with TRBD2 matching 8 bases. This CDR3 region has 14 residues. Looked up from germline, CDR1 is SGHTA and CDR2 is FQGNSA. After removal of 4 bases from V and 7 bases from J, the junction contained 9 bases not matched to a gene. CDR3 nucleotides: TGTGCCAGCAGCTCTAGCGGGCCTGGGCGGGAGCAGTACTTC. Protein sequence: CASSSSGPGREQYF.

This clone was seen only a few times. The CDR3 loop is CASSVGPSNTEAFF. The DNA for the CDR3 is TGTGCCAGCAGCGTAGGCCCGAGCAACACTGAAGCTTTCTTT. The rearrangement uses TRBV9 and TRBJ1-1, with unresolved D. The ends were cut back, 0 bases at V and 2 bases at J, with 8 bases in the middle. CDR1 and CDR2 from the germline V gene are SGDLS and YYNGEE. The CDR3 has 14 amino acids.

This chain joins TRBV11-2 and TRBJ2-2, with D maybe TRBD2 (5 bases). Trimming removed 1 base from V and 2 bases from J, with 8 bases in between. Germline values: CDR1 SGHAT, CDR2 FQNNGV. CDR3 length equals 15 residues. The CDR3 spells CASSLGTANTGELFF. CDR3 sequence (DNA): TGTGCCAGCAGCTTAGGGACTGCCAACACCGGGGAGCTGTTTTTT.

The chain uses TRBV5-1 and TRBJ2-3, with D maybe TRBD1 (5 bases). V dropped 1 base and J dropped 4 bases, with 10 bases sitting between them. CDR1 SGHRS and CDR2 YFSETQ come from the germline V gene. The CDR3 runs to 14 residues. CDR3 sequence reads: CASSLRQGPDTQYF. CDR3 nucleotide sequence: TGCGCCAGCAGCTTGAGGCAGGGTCCAGATACGCAGTATTTT.

The CDR3 spells CASSPPTERKEKLFF. CDR3 DNA: TGTGCCAGCTCACCACCGACAGAAAGAAAGGAAAAACTGTTTTTT. The chain has TRBV18 and TRBJ1-4, with D perhaps matching TRBD1 (5 bases). The germline gives CDR1 KGHSH, CDR2 LQKENI. There are 15 residues in the CDR3. Deletions cut 0 bases from V and 8 bases from J, with 13 bases between.

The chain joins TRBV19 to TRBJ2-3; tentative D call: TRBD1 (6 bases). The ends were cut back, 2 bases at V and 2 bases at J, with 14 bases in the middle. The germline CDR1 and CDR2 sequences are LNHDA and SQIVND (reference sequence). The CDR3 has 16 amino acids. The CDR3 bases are TGTGCCAGTAGTATATACGAGACAGGATCCACAGATACGCAGTATTTT. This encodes CASSIYETGSTDTQYF.

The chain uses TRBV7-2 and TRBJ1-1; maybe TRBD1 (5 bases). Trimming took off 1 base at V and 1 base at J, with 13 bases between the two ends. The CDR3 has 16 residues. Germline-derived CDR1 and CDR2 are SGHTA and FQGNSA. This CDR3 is CASSLVPGWTNTEAFF. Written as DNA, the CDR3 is TGTGCCAGCAGCTTAGTCCCAGGGTGGACGAACACTGAAGCTTTCTTT.

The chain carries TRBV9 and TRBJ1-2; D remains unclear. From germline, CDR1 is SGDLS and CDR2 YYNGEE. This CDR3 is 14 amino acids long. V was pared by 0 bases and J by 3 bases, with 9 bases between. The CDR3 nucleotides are TGTGCCAGCAGCGTAGGTCCTAGAGACTATGGCTACACCTTC. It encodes CASSVGPRDYGYTF.

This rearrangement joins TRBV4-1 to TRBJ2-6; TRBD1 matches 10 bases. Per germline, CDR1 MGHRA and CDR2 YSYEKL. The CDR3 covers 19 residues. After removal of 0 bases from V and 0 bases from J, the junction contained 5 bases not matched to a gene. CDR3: CASSQERRDRGSGANVLTF. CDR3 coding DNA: TGCGCCAGCAGCCAAGAGCGGAGGGACAGGGGCTCTGGGGCCAACGTCCTGACTTTC.

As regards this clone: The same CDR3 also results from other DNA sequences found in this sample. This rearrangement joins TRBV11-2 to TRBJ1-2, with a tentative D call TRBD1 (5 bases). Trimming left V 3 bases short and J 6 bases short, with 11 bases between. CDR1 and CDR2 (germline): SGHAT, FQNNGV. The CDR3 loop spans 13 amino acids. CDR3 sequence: CASSLAGGNGYTF. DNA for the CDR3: TGTGCCAGCAGCTTGGCGGGGGGTAATGGCTACACCTTC.

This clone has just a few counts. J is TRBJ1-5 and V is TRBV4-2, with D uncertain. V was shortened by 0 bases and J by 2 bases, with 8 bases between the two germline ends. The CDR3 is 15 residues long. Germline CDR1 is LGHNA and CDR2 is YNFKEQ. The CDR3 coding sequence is TGTGCCAGCAGCCAAGATCTCGCGGGCAATCAGCCCCAGCATTTT. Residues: CASSQDLAGNQPQHF.

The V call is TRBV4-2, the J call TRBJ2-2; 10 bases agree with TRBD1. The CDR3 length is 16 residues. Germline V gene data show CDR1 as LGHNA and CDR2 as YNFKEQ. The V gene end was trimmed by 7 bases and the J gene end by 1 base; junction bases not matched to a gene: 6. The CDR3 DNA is TGTGCCAGCAAAGAAAGGGACAGGGGGAACACCGGGGAGCTGTTTTTT. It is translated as CASKERDRGNTGELFF.

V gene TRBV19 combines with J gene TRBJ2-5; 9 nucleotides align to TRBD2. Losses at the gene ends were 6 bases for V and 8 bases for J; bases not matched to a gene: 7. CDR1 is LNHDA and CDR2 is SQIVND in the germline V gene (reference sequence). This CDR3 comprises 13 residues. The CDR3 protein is CASRTSGSITQYF. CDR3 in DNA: TGTGCCAGTAGAACTAGCGGGTCTATTACCCAGTACTTC.

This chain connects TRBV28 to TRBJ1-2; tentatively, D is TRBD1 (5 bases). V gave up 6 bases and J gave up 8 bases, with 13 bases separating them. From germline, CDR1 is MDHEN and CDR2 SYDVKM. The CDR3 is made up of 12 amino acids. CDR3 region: CASRINTGGYTF. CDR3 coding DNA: TGTGCCAGCAGGATTAATACAGGCGGCTACACCTTC.

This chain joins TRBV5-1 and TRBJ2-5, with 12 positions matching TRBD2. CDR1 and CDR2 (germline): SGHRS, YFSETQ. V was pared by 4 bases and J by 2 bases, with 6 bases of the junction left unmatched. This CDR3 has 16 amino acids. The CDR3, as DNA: TGCGCCAGCAGCCTAGGACTAGCGGGGCCGCAAGAGACCCAGTACTTC. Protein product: CASSLGLAGPQETQYF.